The entry below describes one T cell receptor (beta chain). Its antigen is unidentified. This sample is part of a study of T cell responses to AZD1222 COVID-19 vaccine. Study conclusions and caveats: Epitopes outside B.1.351 and B.1.1.7 mutated regions reportedly drew nearly half of spike TCRs.

This CDR3 spans 13 amino acids. V was clipped by 7 bases and J by 7 bases; unmatched bases: 7. The table came from immunoSEQ multiplex PCR; TCRdb's copy has only in-frame clones and leaves some out. The sample includes 100,000 or so clones, around 89% of them seen just once. This chain uses TRBV12-3 or TRBV12-4 with TRBJ1-5, with 7 bases that match TRBD1. Material: peripheral blood, obtained on day 0 of AZD1222 vaccination. The receptor's source is an adult in good health. This CDR3 reads CASTQGGGQPQHF. In DNA, the CDR3 is TGTGCCAGCACCCAGGGGGGAGGGCAGCCCCAGCATTTT.